Listed below are T cell receptor beta chains from one sample, sequenced in a study of blood T cells in healthy people across ages. TCRdb used MiXCR to reprocess the 5' RACE reads, holding one entry per CDR3 protein. Among almost 550,000 distinct CDR3 sequences listed, nearly 25% were seen once. The sample was also reused in another study, on T cells of mothers and their children.

Sample: blood. The receptors derive from a boy younger than 18 in good health. CDR3s include the opening cysteine and the closing phenylalanine or tryptophan. A D gene is named only where the DNA matches it firmly. Size is stated for part of the rows, as once, few or many counts, or as a class when the clone is expanded.

J gene: TRBJ1-1
D gene: NA
CDR3 length: 14
clone size: NA
V gene: TRBV6-5
CDR3 DNA: TGTGCCAGCAGTTCCCGGGGGTGGAACACTGAAGCTTTCTTT
CDR3 protein: CASSSRGWNTEAFF

J gene: TRBJ2-5
D gene: NA
CDR3 length: 13
clone size: few
V gene: TRBV6-2/TRBV6-3
CDR3 DNA: TGTGCCAGCACCCCGGAGGGGGGAGAGACCCAGTACTTC
CDR3 protein: CASTPEGGETQYF

J gene: TRBJ1-6
D gene: TRBD1
CDR3 length: 15
clone size: NA
V gene: TRBV12-3/TRBV12-4
CDR3 DNA: TGTGCCAGCAGTTTAGGGGACAGGGCTAATTCACCCCTCCACTTT
CDR3 protein: CASSLGDRANSPLHF

J gene: TRBJ2-4
D gene: NA
CDR3 length: 17
clone size: NA
V gene: TRBV20-1
CDR3 DNA: TGCAGTGCTATACGCCCCCGGGGGACCCTAGCCAAAAACATTCAGTACTTC
CDR3 protein: CSAIRPRGTLAKNIQYF

J gene: TRBJ1-5
D gene: NA
CDR3 length: 15
clone size: NA
V gene: TRBV5-5
CDR3 DNA: TGTGCCAGCAGCAGGGGGACGGCTAGCAATCAGCCCCAGCATTTT
CDR3 protein: CASSRGTASNQPQHF

J gene: TRBJ2-7
D gene: TRBD2
CDR3 length: 15
clone size: few
V gene: TRBV20-1
CDR3 DNA: TGCAGTGCTAGAACGACTAGCGCCCACCTCTACGAGCAGTACTTC
CDR3 protein: CSARTTSAHLYEQYF

J gene: TRBJ2-1
D gene: NA
CDR3 length: 12
clone size: few
V gene: TRBV7-9
CDR3 DNA: TGTGCCAGCAGCTTGGAAGGGTATGAGCAGTTCTTC
CDR3 protein: CASSLEGYEQFF

J gene: TRBJ2-1
D gene: TRBD1
CDR3 length: 16
clone size: NA
V gene: TRBV7-2
CDR3 DNA: TGTGCCAGCAGCTTCGCCGCCCGGGACAGACACGATGAGCAGTTCTTC
CDR3 protein: CASSFAARDRHDEQFF

J gene: TRBJ2-1
D gene: TRBD2
CDR3 length: 15
clone size: few
V gene: TRBV20-1
CDR3 DNA: TGCAGTGCTACCACCGGGACTAGCGTCTACAATGAGCAGTTCTTC
CDR3 protein: CSATTGTSVYNEQFF

J gene: TRBJ2-1
D gene: NA
CDR3 length: 17
clone size: NA
V gene: TRBV11-1
CDR3 DNA: TGTGCCAGCAGCTTAGGCCAGGGGTTAAACTTGGGGAATGAGCAGTTCTTC
CDR3 protein: CASSLGQGLNLGNEQFF

J gene: TRBJ2-7
D gene: NA
CDR3 length: 13
clone size: NA
V gene: TRBV6-1
CDR3 DNA: TGTGCCAGCAGTGAGGCGGCCCCCTACGAGCAGTACTTC
CDR3 protein: CASSEAAPYEQYF

J gene: TRBJ2-7
D gene: TRBD2
CDR3 length: 14
clone size: NA
V gene: TRBV19
CDR3 DNA: TGTGCCAGTAGTATCGGCGGGAGGGCCTCCGAGCAGTACTTC
CDR3 protein: CASSIGGRASEQYF

J gene: TRBJ2-2
D gene: TRBD2
CDR3 length: 16
clone size: NA
V gene: TRBV20-1
CDR3 DNA: TGCAGTGCTAGAGCAGGACTAGCGGGAGCTACCGGGGAGCTGTTTTTT
CDR3 protein: CSARAGLAGATGELFF

J gene: TRBJ2-3
D gene: NA
CDR3 length: 13
clone size: few
V gene: TRBV20-1
CDR3 DNA: TGCAGTGCACCTTTCGCAGGGACAGATACGCAGTATTTT
CDR3 protein: CSAPFAGTDTQYF

J gene: TRBJ1-5
D gene: TRBD1
CDR3 length: 16
clone size: NA
V gene: TRBV18
CDR3 DNA: TGTGCCAGCTCACCTACTTCGGGACAGGGTAATCAGCCCCAGCATTTT
CDR3 protein: CASSPTSGQGNQPQHF

J gene: TRBJ2-1
D gene: TRBD2
CDR3 length: 18
clone size: NA
V gene: TRBV4-3
CDR3 DNA: TGCGCCAGCAGCCAAGACCCAGTAGCGGGAGCGGGGTACAATGAGCAGTTCTTC
CDR3 protein: CASSQDPVAGAGYNEQFF

J gene: TRBJ2-7
D gene: TRBD1
CDR3 length: 14
clone size: few
V gene: TRBV6-2/TRBV6-3
CDR3 DNA: TGTGCCAGCAGCCGCCGGACAGGGGTTTGCGAGCAGTACTTC
CDR3 protein: CASSRRTGVCEQYF

J gene: TRBJ1-1
D gene: NA
CDR3 length: 15
clone size: NA
V gene: TRBV27
CDR3 DNA: TGTGCCAGCAGTTTAGTAGGGGAACTAAACACTGAAGCTTTCTTT
CDR3 protein: CASSLVGELNTEAFF

J gene: TRBJ2-1
D gene: NA
CDR3 length: 18
clone size: NA
V gene: TRBV7-9
CDR3 DNA: TGTGCCAGCAGCTCTGAAGCAGCCTACAGGGACCCCTACAATGAGCAGTTCTTC
CDR3 protein: CASSSEAAYRDPYNEQFF

J gene: TRBJ2-5
D gene: NA
CDR3 length: 14
clone size: NA
V gene: TRBV5-1
CDR3 DNA: TGCGCCAGCAGCCCTGAGCTAGGGACAGAGACCCAGTACTTC
CDR3 protein: CASSPELGTETQYF

J gene: TRBJ2-2
D gene: NA
CDR3 length: 13
clone size: NA
V gene: TRBV6-5
CDR3 DNA: TGTGCCAGCAGTTCTACCTTCACCGGGGAGCTGTTTTTT
CDR3 protein: CASSSTFTGELFF

J gene: TRBJ2-7
D gene: NA
CDR3 length: 13
clone size: many
V gene: TRBV28
CDR3 DNA: TGTGCCAGCAGTTCCGTGGGTAACTACGAGCAGTACTTC
CDR3 protein: CASSSVGNYEQYF

J gene: TRBJ1-1
D gene: TRBD1
CDR3 length: 14
clone size: few
V gene: TRBV11-2
CDR3 DNA: TGTGCCAGCAGCATCCACAGGGGCGGGACTGAAGCTTTCTTT
CDR3 protein: CASSIHRGGTEAFF

J gene: TRBJ1-1
D gene: NA
CDR3 length: 14
clone size: NA
V gene: TRBV20-1
CDR3 DNA: TGCAGTGCTAAAACAGGGACGGGGAACACTGAAGCTTTCTTT
CDR3 protein: CSAKTGTGNTEAFF

J gene: TRBJ1-2
D gene: NA
CDR3 length: 17
clone size: NA
V gene: TRBV4-1
CDR3 DNA: TGCGCCAGCAGCCCCCGGGACGGAAGTAGAGCTAACTATGGCTACACCTTC
CDR3 protein: CASSPRDGSRANYGYTF

J gene: TRBJ1-1
D gene: TRBD1
CDR3 length: 14
clone size: few
V gene: TRBV27
CDR3 DNA: TGTGCCAGCAGTCGACAGGGGATGTACACTGAAGCTTTCTTT
CDR3 protein: CASSRQGMYTEAFF

J gene: TRBJ1-2
D gene: NA
CDR3 length: 16
clone size: NA
V gene: TRBV4-2
CDR3 DNA: TGTGCCAGCAGCCAAGACGCCGGAGGGACTAACTATGGCTACACCTTC
CDR3 protein: CASSQDAGGTNYGYTF

J gene: TRBJ2-1
D gene: NA
CDR3 length: 15
clone size: few
V gene: TRBV6-2/TRBV6-3
CDR3 DNA: TGTGCCAGTACTCTCACAGGTAGCTCCTACAATGAGCAGTTCTTC
CDR3 protein: CASTLTGSSYNEQFF

J gene: TRBJ2-3
D gene: TRBD2
CDR3 length: 14
clone size: few
V gene: TRBV28
CDR3 DNA: TGTGCCAGCAGTGCGGGGGGGTTCACAGATACGCAGTATTTT
CDR3 protein: CASSAGGFTDTQYF

J gene: TRBJ2-1
D gene: NA
CDR3 length: 15
clone size: NA
V gene: TRBV9
CDR3 DNA: TGTGCCAGCAGCTCTCCCCCCAGCGACTACAATGAGCAGTTCTTC
CDR3 protein: CASSSPPSDYNEQFF

J gene: TRBJ2-7
D gene: NA
CDR3 length: 15
clone size: NA
V gene: TRBV12-3/TRBV12-4
CDR3 DNA: TGTGCCAGCAGTCCCCAGGGAACAGGGTTGTACGAGCAGTACTTC
CDR3 protein: CASSPQGTGLYEQYF

J gene: TRBJ2-5
D gene: NA
CDR3 length: 16
clone size: few
V gene: TRBV20-1
CDR3 DNA: TGCAGTGCTAGAGATGACGGGCAGGGTTCATCGCAGACCCAGTACTTC
CDR3 protein: CSARDDGQGSSQTQYF

J gene: TRBJ2-1
D gene: TRBD2
CDR3 length: 16
clone size: NA
V gene: TRBV4-2
CDR3 DNA: TGTGCCAGCAGCCAAGTTGGGACTAGCGAGATGGGTGAGCAGTTCTTC
CDR3 protein: CASSQVGTSEMGEQFF

J gene: TRBJ1-2
D gene: NA
CDR3 length: 13
clone size: NA
V gene: TRBV19
CDR3 DNA: TGTGCCGGTAGTTGGGTAGACGACTATGGCTACACCTTC
CDR3 protein: CAGSWVDDYGYTF

J gene: TRBJ2-7
D gene: NA
CDR3 length: 15
clone size: NA
V gene: TRBV4-2
CDR3 DNA: TGTGCCAGCAGCCAAGATCTACGAGGGGGATACGAGCAGTACTTC
CDR3 protein: CASSQDLRGGYEQYF

J gene: TRBJ2-7
D gene: NA
CDR3 length: 16
clone size: NA
V gene: TRBV7-2
CDR3 DNA: TGTGCCAGCAGCTCTACGCCCCAGACGGGCTCCTACGAGCAGTACTTC
CDR3 protein: CASSSTPQTGSYEQYF

J gene: TRBJ1-6
D gene: NA
CDR3 length: 13
clone size: few
V gene: TRBV28
CDR3 DNA: TGTGCCAGCAGTTTAAGGGACGGACGATCCCTCCACTTT
CDR3 protein: CASSLRDGRSLHF

J gene: TRBJ1-1
D gene: NA
CDR3 length: 14
clone size: NA
V gene: TRBV4-1
CDR3 DNA: TGCGCCAGCAGCCAATCGCCCCCAGGGACTGAAGCTTTCTTT
CDR3 protein: CASSQSPPGTEAFF

J gene: TRBJ1-2
D gene: NA
CDR3 length: 14
clone size: NA
V gene: TRBV4-1
CDR3 DNA: TGCGCCAGCAGCCCATGGGGCAATCCGCGTGGCTACACCTTC
CDR3 protein: CASSPWGNPRGYTF

J gene: TRBJ2-7
D gene: NA
CDR3 length: 15
clone size: NA
V gene: TRBV4-3
CDR3 DNA: TGCGCCAGCAGCCTCCAACAGGGATCCGGCTACGAGCAGTACTTC
CDR3 protein: CASSLQQGSGYEQYF

J gene: TRBJ2-7
D gene: NA
CDR3 length: 14
clone size: NA
V gene: TRBV11-2
CDR3 DNA: TGTGCCAGCAGCCAGGCAGGACAGTCCTACGAGCAGTACTTC
CDR3 protein: CASSQAGQSYEQYF

J gene: TRBJ2-5
D gene: NA
CDR3 length: 15
clone size: few
V gene: TRBV19
CDR3 DNA: TGTGCCAGTAGTCCAGGAGGGACGGATCAAGAGACCCAGTACTTC
CDR3 protein: CASSPGGTDQETQYF

J gene: TRBJ2-2
D gene: TRBD1
CDR3 length: 17
clone size: NA
V gene: TRBV27
CDR3 DNA: TGTGCCAGCAGTCTTCAATCCGGGACAGCGAACACCGGGGAGCTGTTTTTT
CDR3 protein: CASSLQSGTANTGELFF

J gene: TRBJ2-5
D gene: TRBD2
CDR3 length: 15
clone size: NA
V gene: TRBV7-2
CDR3 DNA: TGTGCCAGCTCGTCCCTAGCGGGGGCCCAAGAGACCCAGTACTTC
CDR3 protein: CASSSLAGAQETQYF

J gene: TRBJ2-3
D gene: TRBD2
CDR3 length: 15
clone size: NA
V gene: TRBV25-1
CDR3 DNA: TGTGCCAGCAGTGCGACTAGCGGGACCACAGATACGCAGTATTTT
CDR3 protein: CASSATSGTTDTQYF

J gene: TRBJ1-4
D gene: TRBD1
CDR3 length: 14
clone size: NA
V gene: TRBV12-3/TRBV12-4
CDR3 DNA: TGTGCCAGCAGTGCCGACAGGGTTGGAGAGAAACTGTTTTTT
CDR3 protein: CASSADRVGEKLFF

J gene: TRBJ2-3
D gene: NA
CDR3 length: 10
clone size: NA
V gene: TRBV20-1
CDR3 DNA: TGCAGTGCCTTCACAGATACGCAGTATTTT
CDR3 protein: CSAFTDTQYF

J gene: TRBJ2-3
D gene: TRBD2
CDR3 length: 15
clone size: NA
V gene: TRBV20-1
CDR3 DNA: TGCAGTGCTAAACAAGGCGGGGGAAGCACAGATACGCAGTATTTT
CDR3 protein: CSAKQGGGSTDTQYF

J gene: TRBJ1-1
D gene: TRBD1
CDR3 length: 14
clone size: NA
V gene: TRBV5-1
CDR3 DNA: TGCGCCACTTCTCGAGACAGGGGAGGGACTGAAGCTTTCTTT
CDR3 protein: CATSRDRGGTEAFF

J gene: TRBJ1-2
D gene: NA
CDR3 length: 14
clone size: few
V gene: TRBV9
CDR3 DNA: TGTGCCAGCAGCGTAGTGTCCCAGGGACATGGCTACACCTTC
CDR3 protein: CASSVVSQGHGYTF

J gene: TRBJ1-5
D gene: NA
CDR3 length: 16
clone size: NA
V gene: TRBV28
CDR3 DNA: TGTGCCAGCAGTTTTAGCCCTAGAACCGGCAATCAGCCCCAGCATTTT
CDR3 protein: CASSFSPRTGNQPQHF

J gene: TRBJ2-1
D gene: TRBD2
CDR3 length: 16
clone size: NA
V gene: TRBV29-1
CDR3 DNA: TGCAGCGTTGAAGATTCCCGGGAGGGCTCCTACAATGAGCAGTTCTTC
CDR3 protein: CSVEDSREGSYNEQFF

J gene: TRBJ1-2
D gene: NA
CDR3 length: 11
clone size: once
V gene: TRBV29-1
CDR3 DNA: TGCAGCGGGGCACGGGACTATGGCTACACCTTC
CDR3 protein: CSGARDYGYTF

J gene: TRBJ1-2
D gene: NA
CDR3 length: 13
clone size: NA
V gene: TRBV29-1
CDR3 DNA: TGCAGCCTGAGCGGGGGAGCGGACTATGGCTACACCTTC
CDR3 protein: CSLSGGADYGYTF

J gene: TRBJ2-1
D gene: TRBD2
CDR3 length: 15
clone size: NA
V gene: TRBV6-2/TRBV6-3
CDR3 DNA: TGTGCCAGCGGAACTTCCGGGACTAACTACAATGAGCAGTTCTTC
CDR3 protein: CASGTSGTNYNEQFF

J gene: TRBJ2-4
D gene: NA
CDR3 length: 13
clone size: many
V gene: TRBV29-1
CDR3 DNA: TGCAGCGTTGGTCGGTCCAGGGCAAACATTCAGTACTTC
CDR3 protein: CSVGRSRANIQYF

J gene: TRBJ2-7
D gene: TRBD1
CDR3 length: 16
clone size: few
V gene: TRBV6-2/TRBV6-3
CDR3 DNA: TGTGCCAGCAGTTACTCGACAGGGAGAATCACCTACGAGCAGTACTTC
CDR3 protein: CASSYSTGRITYEQYF

J gene: TRBJ2-5
D gene: TRBD2
CDR3 length: 19
clone size: NA
V gene: TRBV24-1
CDR3 DNA: TGTGCCACCAGTACATGGGGACGAGGGCGACTAGCGGGAGCCGAGACCCAGTACTTC
CDR3 protein: CATSTWGRGRLAGAETQYF

J gene: TRBJ2-7
D gene: NA
CDR3 length: 16
clone size: few
V gene: TRBV28
CDR3 DNA: TGTGCCAGCAGTTTATTGGCCGCGACAGGTACCTACGAGCAGTACTTC
CDR3 protein: CASSLLAATGTYEQYF